What follows are 27 T cell receptor beta chains derived from one specimen sequenced in a study of OX40 agonist ivuxolimab in advanced cancers. The method was immunoSEQ multiplex PCR; TCRdb's version includes in-frame clones alone and lacks a portion of them. The sample carries approximately 60,000 clones, less than 95% recorded once. This specimen was CD4+ or CD8+ T cells sorted from blood, taken in a trial of the OX40 agonist ivuxolimab. Source of these receptors: an adult with an advanced solid tumor such as melanoma, head and neck, liver or kidney cancer.

The V gene is TRBV11-2, the J gene TRBJ2-7, with 7 bases aligning to TRBD2. The CDR3 is 13 amino acids. Germline V gene lookup returns CDR1 SGHAT and CDR2 FQNNGV. Trimming cost V 3 bases and J 1 base; bases outside gene matches: 0. The CDR3 sequence is CASSLGGSYEQYF. CDR3 in DNA: TGTGCCAGCAGCTTGGGAGGGTCCTACGAGCAGTACTTC.

This clone was counted once. The chain's CDR3 is CASSLPGLSGNTIYF. In DNA, the CDR3 is TGTGCCAGCAGCCTGCCGGGATTGTCTGGAAACACCATATATTTT. The V call is TRBV9, the J call TRBJ1-3; D call uncertain. The V end lost 4 bases, the J end lost 1 base, and 12 bases lay between the germline ends. Germline CDR1 SGDLS, CDR2 YYNGEE. The CDR3 extends over 15 amino acids.

This chain uses TRBV6-5 with TRBJ1-2, with TRBD1 identical over 8 bases. CDR1 and CDR2 from the germline V gene are MNHEY and SVGAGI. The CDR3 has 15 amino acids. V trimming: 2 bases; J trimming: 5 bases; junction bases outside the gene matches: 7. In DNA, the CDR3 is TGTGCCAGCAGTTACGGGACAGGTGGACTATATGGCTACACCTTC. This translates into CASSYGTGGLYGYTF.

This chain links TRBV6-6 with TRBJ2-7; weak D call: TRBD2 (5 bases). V shed 2 bases and J shed 3 bases, with 11 bases lying between them. The CDR3 totals 14 residues. CDR1 is MNHNY, CDR2 SVGAGI, per germline (reference sequence). The CDR3 region is CASSYLWTRYEQYF. The CDR3 nucleotides are TGTGCCAGCAGTTACCTATGGACTCGCTACGAGCAGTACTTC.

This rearrangement joins TRBV9 to TRBJ2-7; D is ambiguous. The CDR3 length is 14 residues. V lost 0 bases and J lost 3, with 10 bases in between. Per the germline V gene, CDR1 is SGDLS and CDR2 is YYNGEE. The CDR3: CASSVEGSGYEQYF. The CDR3 nucleotides are TGTGCCAGCAGCGTAGAGGGCTCGGGCTACGAGCAGTACTTC.

The chain is built from TRBV9 and TRBJ2-1; 12 nucleotides match TRBD2. V trimming: 0 bases; J trimming: 5 bases; junction bases outside the gene matches: 0. This CDR3 spans 15 amino acids. The germline CDR1 and CDR2 sequences are SGDLS and YYNGEE. Here the CDR3 reads CASSVGTSGNNEQFF. Here the CDR3 DNA reads TGTGCCAGCAGCGTAGGGACTAGCGGGAACAATGAGCAGTTCTTC. The entire variable domain, with the rest obtained from reference TRBV9 and TRBJ2-1, is as follows: DSGVTQTPKHLITATGQRVTLRCSPRSGDLSVYWYQQSLDQGLQFLIQYYNGEERAKGNILERFSAQQFPDLHSELNLSSLELGDSALYFCASSVGTSGNNEQFFGPGTRLTVL.

The gene calls are TRBV7-8 and TRBJ1-1; 10 nucleotides agree with TRBD1. This CDR3 is 14 amino acids long. V was clipped by 5 bases and J by 5 bases; unmatched bases: 5. Germline V gene data show CDR1 as SGHVS and CDR2 as FQNEAQ. In DNA, the CDR3 is TGTGCCAGCAGCCCCCGGGACAGGGGAACTGAAGCTTTCTTT. As protein: CASSPRDRGTEAFF.

The rearrangement joins TRBV6-1 to TRBJ1-4, with a weak D call TRBD1 (5 bases). The ends were cut back, 6 bases at V and 8 bases at J, with 10 bases in the middle. The germline gives CDR1 MNHNS, CDR2 SASEGT. The CDR3 spans 12 residues. CDR3 sequence: CASRTHREKLFF. The CDR3 coding sequence is TGTGCCAGCAGAACCCACAGGGAAAAACTGTTTTTT.

The chain uses TRBV7-2 and TRBJ2-7, with 9 bases matching TRBD1. J lost 2 bases, V lost 9 bases, and 8 bases had no gene match. Germline values: CDR1 SGHTA, CDR2 FQGNSA. There are 14 residues in the CDR3. CDR3 loop: CASTPGQGPYEQYF. As DNA, the CDR3 is TGTGCCAGTACCCCGGGACAGGGCCCCTACGAGCAGTACTTC.

The chain employs TRBV6-6 and TRBJ1-5; a possible D gene is TRBD1 (5 bases). This CDR3 region has 14 residues. Trimming took off 2 bases at V and 2 bases at J, with 7 bases between the two ends. CDR1 and CDR2 (germline): MNHNY, SVGAGI (reference sequence). The CDR3 reads CASSYRGGNQPQHF. The CDR3 DNA is TGTGCCAGCAGTTACCGGGGGGGCAATCAGCCCCAGCATTTT.

This clone came up a few times. The chain employs TRBV7-9 and TRBJ1-2, with 8 bases matching TRBD1. The germline V gene encodes CDR1 SEHNR and CDR2 FQNEAQ (reference sequence). Trimming removed 5 bases from V and 7 bases from J; junction bases left unmatched: 12. The CDR3 loop spans 15 amino acids. For the CDR3, the DNA is TGTGCCAGCAGCCCTCGACAGGGGATACCTACTGGCTACACCTTC. It specifies CASSPRQGIPTGYTF.

The gene calls are TRBV28 and TRBJ2-3, with D perhaps TRBD1 or TRBD2 (5 bases each). This CDR3 region has 16 residues. Germline CDR1 MDHEN, CDR2 SYDVKM. The ends were cut back, 5 bases at V and 2 bases at J, with 17 bases in the middle. The CDR3 nucleotides read TGTGCCAGCAGTCGGGGCAGGTGGACGAACACAGATACGCAGTATTTT. Translated: CASSRGRWTNTDTQYF.

The chain is built from TRBV28 and TRBJ1-4, with D possibly TRBD1 on 5 matching bases. The germline V gene has CDR1 MDHEN and CDR2 SYDVKM. This CDR3 is 15 amino acids long. V lost 3 bases and J lost 11, with 19 bases in between. CDR3 nucleotide sequence: TGTGCCAGCAGTTTTCCTGGACACTCACAAAAGAAACTGTTTTTT. It specifies CASSFPGHSQKKLFF.

This sequence joins TRBV28 and TRBJ2-3; no definite D call. Trimming took off 3 bases at V and 1 base at J, with 20 bases between the two ends. Germline V gene data show CDR1 as MDHEN and CDR2 as SYDVKM. The CDR3 spans 18 residues. The CDR3: CASSFLRTRGAGTDTQYF. CDR3 DNA sequence: TGTGCCAGCAGTTTCTTAAGGACCCGAGGAGCAGGCACAGATACGCAGTATTTT.

The J gene is TRBJ1-1, the V gene TRBV29-1, with 7 bases matching TRBD1. The CDR3 sequence is 13 residues long. Germline loops: CDR1 SQVTM, CDR2 ANQGSEA. V gave up 7 bases and J gave up 3 bases; unmatched junction bases: 8. CDR3 DNA: TGCAGCGCACAGGGGTTAGGGGACACTGAAGCTTTCTTT. The encoded protein is CSAQGLGDTEAFF.

The chain combines TRBV2 with TRBJ1-1, with a tentative D call TRBD1 (5 bases). V lost 8 bases, J lost 8 bases, and 15 bases lay in between. Looked up from germline, CDR1 is SNHLY and CDR2 is FYNNEI. There are 12 residues in the CDR3. The CDR3 spells CASGRIEGEAFF. CDR3 sequence (DNA): TGTGCCAGCGGACGGATCGAGGGGGAAGCTTTCTTT.

The CDR3 spells CSVEMTSGSEQYF. In nucleotides, the CDR3 is TGCAGCGTTGAGATGACTAGCGGGAGTGAGCAGTACTTC. The chain joins TRBV29-1 to TRBJ2-7; 12 bases match TRBD2. The germline V gene encodes CDR1 SQVTM and CDR2 ANQGSEA. V shed 3 bases, J shed 7 bases, and the junction held 4 bases outside the gene matches. This CDR3 is built from 13 residues.

The chain recombines TRBV4-1 with TRBJ2-1; 8 bases match TRBD1. Trimming took 4 bases from V and 1 from J; bases not matched to a gene: 6. This CDR3 contains 16 residues. Germline V CDR1 and CDR2: MGHRA, YSYEKL. The CDR3 sequence is CASSRRTGGSYNEQFF. The CDR3 coding sequence is TGCGCCAGCAGCCGTCGAACAGGGGGATCCTACAATGAGCAGTTCTTC.

In regard to this clone: Other DNA sequences in this sample translate to the same CDR3. The gene calls are TRBV28 and TRBJ2-7; 9 nucleotides agree with TRBD1. Looked up from germline, CDR1 is MDHEN and CDR2 is SYDVKM. The CDR3 covers 15 residues. The V gene end was trimmed by 4 bases and the J gene end by 1 base; junction bases not matched to a gene: 5. Written as DNA, the CDR3 is TGTGCCAGCAGTTCGGGACAGGGTAGGTCCTACGAGCAGTACTTC. It encodes CASSSGQGRSYEQYF.

This clone has only a few counts. The gene calls are TRBV9 and TRBJ1-1; D unresolved. The V end was cut by 3 bases, the J end by 4 bases, with 10 bases between. CDR1 and CDR2 from the germline V gene are SGDLS and YYNGEE. The CDR3 has 13 residues. The chain's CDR3 is CASSEDLGTEAFF. Here the CDR3 DNA reads TGTGCCAGCAGCGAGGATTTGGGCACTGAAGCTTTCTTT.

The rearrangement uses TRBV28 and TRBJ1-2, with D perhaps matching TRBD1 (6 bases). V was trimmed by 7 bases and J by 4 bases, leaving 16 bases between them. CDR1 and CDR2 (germline): MDHEN, SYDVKM. The CDR3 runs 14 residues. In DNA form, the CDR3 reads TGTGCCAGCACTCGTGGCGGGGGCGGCTATGGCTACACCTTC. This sequence encodes CASTRGGGGYGYTF.

This clone was observed a handful of times. The V call is TRBV5-1, the J call TRBJ2-1; D possibly corresponds to TRBD2 (6 bases). CDR3 length equals 15 residues. The germline CDR1 and CDR2 sequences are SGHRS and YFSETQ. Trimming took 0 bases from V and 4 from J, leaving 11 bases between them. The CDR3 spells CASSLGGGGYNEQFF. CDR3 DNA sequence: TGCGCCAGCAGCTTGGGAGGAGGAGGGTACAATGAGCAGTTCTTC.

V and J are TRBV7-9 and TRBJ2-5, with D tentatively TRBD2 (5 bases). The CDR3 extends over 15 amino acids. V gave up 1 base and J gave up 3 bases, with 12 bases separating them. Germline V gene data show CDR1 as SEHNR and CDR2 as FQNEAQ (reference sequence). The CDR3 DNA reads as TGTGCCAGCAGCTTAGGTGTTGTGGGAGAAGAGACCCAGTACTTC. It codes for CASSLGVVGEETQYF.

The chain couples TRBV6-5 to TRBJ2-7; D gene unclear. The CDR3 runs 11 residues. Germline-derived CDR1 and CDR2 are MNHEY and SVGAGI. Deletions cut 6 bases from V and 2 bases from J, with 5 bases between. The DNA for the CDR3 is TGTGCCAGCAGGGGGACCTACGAGCAGTACTTC. Translated, it gives CASRGTYEQYF.

The chain links TRBV9 to TRBJ2-1; D remains ambiguous. Trimming stripped 0 bases from V and 0 bases from J, with 10 bases between. Per germline, CDR1 SGDLS and CDR2 YYNGEE. There are 16 residues in the CDR3. The CDR3 DNA is TGTGCCAGCAGCGTAGCTGGAAGCAGCTCCTACAATGAGCAGTTCTTC. Amino acids: CASSVAGSSSYNEQFF. Using reference TRBV9 and TRBJ2-1 for the parts outside the CDR3, the full variable domain is DSGVTQTPKHLITATGQRVTLRCSPRSGDLSVYWYQQSLDQGLQFLIQYYNGEERAKGNILERFSAQQFPDLHSELNLSSLELGDSALYFCASSVAGSSSYNEQFFGPGTRLTVL.

A remark on this clone: At the DNA level, this CDR3 is encoded by other sequences in the same sample as well. The chain carries TRBV5-1 and TRBJ2-7, with D tentatively TRBD2 (5 bases). Germline loops: CDR1 SGHRS, CDR2 YFSETQ. V lost 2 bases and J lost 0, with 9 bases in between. The CDR3 is 14 residues long. The CDR3, as DNA: TGCGCCAGCAGCTTAGTAGGGAGCTCCTACGAGCAGTACTTC. Translation: CASSLVGSSYEQYF.

The chain recombines TRBV6-1 with TRBJ2-7, with D perhaps TRBD1 (6 bases). The CDR3 spans 15 residues. The germline CDR1 and CDR2 sequences are MNHNS and SASEGT. The V and J ends lost 3 bases and 2 bases respectively, with 14 bases between them. The CDR3 loop is CASSDRQGLPYEQYF. The CDR3 nucleotides are TGTGCCAGCAGTGATCGGCAGGGGCTTCCCTACGAGCAGTACTTC.